These 8 T cell receptor beta chains were sequenced from one sample in a study of cytomegalovirus exposure and HLA in healthy donors. The repertoire was sequenced with immunoSEQ multiplex PCR; TCRdb's copy has only in-frame clones and lacks some. The table records roughly 100,000 clones, 70% to 90% of them present only once. The sequenced sample consisted of PBMCs. Every receptor here comes from a woman aged 18-35 years in good health and CMV-seropositive.

There are a few counts of this clone. The chain couples TRBV19 to TRBJ1-5, with D uncertain. Germline CDR1 LNHDA, CDR2 SQIVND (reference sequence). The CDR3 is 13 residues long. The V gene lost 5 bases and the J gene lost 4 bases, with 9 bases spanning the gap. This CDR3 is CASSETINQPQHF. CDR3 bases: TGTGCCAGTAGTGAAACAATTAATCAGCCCCAGCATTTT.

The CDR3 DNA is TGTGCTAGTGGTTTGGACAAATCTGGCGAGCAGTACTTC. The encoded protein is CASGLDKSGEQYF. V gene TRBV12-5 combines with J gene TRBJ2-7; D gene uncertain. The CDR3 runs to 13 residues. The germline V gene encodes CDR1 LGHNT and CDR2 FRNRAP. Trimming pared 1 base from V and 6 bases from J, leaving 10 bases between.

Only one count was recorded for this clone. This sequence joins TRBV9 and TRBJ1-1; D might be TRBD1 (6 bases). Germline V gene lookup returns CDR1 SGDLS and CDR2 YYNGEE. V was clipped by 0 bases and J by 1 base, with 19 bases between them. The CDR3 consists of 18 residues. CDR3 in amino acids: CASSVAPQGSGKNTEAFF. The CDR3 DNA sequence: TGTGCCAGCAGCGTAGCTCCACAGGGCTCTGGAAAGAACACTGAAGCTTTCTTT.

This chain links TRBV7-9 with TRBJ1-1; possibly TRBD1 for D (6 bases). Germline CDR1 SEHNR, CDR2 FQNEAQ (reference sequence). V lost 7 bases to trimming and J lost 5 bases, with 17 bases between them. The CDR3 consists of 14 residues. This CDR3 is CASIPQGLLTEAFF. CDR3 nucleotide sequence: TGTGCCAGCATCCCACAGGGTCTATTAACTGAAGCTTTCTTT.

The chain employs TRBV14 and TRBJ2-7; 9 nucleotides match TRBD1. V lost 4 bases, J lost 3 bases, and 1 base stayed unmatched. The CDR3 covers 13 residues. CDR1 and CDR2 (germline): SGHDN, FVKESK. The CDR3 region is CASSRTGVYEQYF. The CDR3 region has the DNA TGTGCCAGCAGCCGGACAGGGGTCTACGAGCAGTACTTC.

The J gene is TRBJ2-7, the V gene TRBV19, with TRBD1 matching 9 bases. From germline, CDR1 is LNHDA and CDR2 SQIVND (reference sequence). V lost 5 bases and J lost 2; bases outside the gene matches: 13. The CDR3 is made up of 17 amino acids. The CDR3 region has the DNA TGTGCCAGTAGTGCAGATTTCGGACAGGGGTTCCCCTACGAGCAGTACTTC. Translation gives CASSADFGQGFPYEQYF.

The chain recombines TRBV9 with TRBJ2-1; 7 nucleotides agree with TRBD2. This CDR3 has 12 residues. V shed 3 bases and J 8 bases; nucleotides not matched to a gene: 2. In germline, CDR1 is SGDLS, CDR2 YYNGEE. CDR3 nucleotide sequence: TGTGCCAGCAGCGAAAGCGGGGATGAGCAGTTCTTC. It codes for CASSESGDEQFF. Complete variable domain (other parts from reference TRBV9 and TRBJ2-1): DSGVTQTPKHLITATGQRVTLRCSPRSGDLSVYWYQQSLDQGLQFLIQYYNGEERAKGNILERFSAQQFPDLHSELNLSSLELGDSALYFCASSESGDEQFFGPGTRLTVL.

CDR3 DNA: TGCGCCAGCAGCTTGGACAGGGGGCACTATTACGAGCAGTACTTC. Translation: CASSLDRGHYYEQYF. This sequence joins TRBV5-1 and TRBJ2-7, with 9 bases fitting TRBD1. V shed 0 bases, J shed 4 bases, and the junction held 5 bases outside the gene matches. This CDR3 contains 15 residues. From germline, CDR1 is SGHRS and CDR2 YFSETQ.